This T cell receptor beta chain was sequenced for a study of regulatory T cells in long-lasting Graves disease. Arm-PCR with iRepertoire HTBI primers amplified the CDR3 regions for these TCR beta libraries. TCRdb recomputed calls from the multiplex PCR reads with MiXCR, one row per CDR3 protein. The data contain a few hundred thousand distinct CDR3 sequences, about 15% of them singletons. Comments on this clonotype: Given a much more abundant clone one base away, this may be a read error.

Noted time point: newly diagnosed GD, antithyroid drugs for less than 3 months. Isolated PBMC RNA provided the starting material for the TCR library. Enrollment of patients was through an endocrinology department in Xi'an, China. This CDR3 has 13 amino acids. Germline assignment: CDR1 SGHNT and CDR2 YENEEA. V was pared by 0 bases and J by 8 bases, with 10 bases between. The data were also submitted as part of a second study, on T cells in Graves' hyperthyroidism and ophthalmopathy.

The source is a woman between 18 and 30 years old with Graves disease. The material sequenced was peripheral blood mononuclear cells (PBMCs), taken at new diagnosis, from a patient treated with antithyroid drugs. This chain connects TRBV11-3 to TRBJ1-1, with D unresolved. The CDR3 spells CASSLDGIGEAFF. CDR3 sequence (DNA): TGTGCCAGCAGCTTAGACGGGATAGGGGAAGCTTTCTTT. The variable domain in full, completed from reference TRBV11-3 and TRBJ1-1, reads EAGVVQSPRYKIIEKKQPVAFWCNPISGHNTLYWYLQNLGQGPELLIRYENEEAVDDSQLPKDRFSAERLKGVDSTLKIQPAELGDSAVYLCASSLDGIGEAFFGQGTRLTVV.